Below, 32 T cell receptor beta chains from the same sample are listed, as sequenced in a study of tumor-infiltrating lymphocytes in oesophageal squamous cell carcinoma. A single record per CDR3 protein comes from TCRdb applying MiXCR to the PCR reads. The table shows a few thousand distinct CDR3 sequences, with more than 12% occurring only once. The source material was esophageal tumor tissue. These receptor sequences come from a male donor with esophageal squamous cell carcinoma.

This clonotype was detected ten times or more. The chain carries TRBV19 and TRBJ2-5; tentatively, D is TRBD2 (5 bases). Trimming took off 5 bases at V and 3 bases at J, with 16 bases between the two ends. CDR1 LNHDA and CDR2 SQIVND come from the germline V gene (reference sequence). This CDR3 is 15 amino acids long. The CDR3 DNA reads TGTGCCAGTAGTGGCGGTCGGACTGGCGAAGAGACCCAGTACTTC. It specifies CASSGGRTGEETQYF.

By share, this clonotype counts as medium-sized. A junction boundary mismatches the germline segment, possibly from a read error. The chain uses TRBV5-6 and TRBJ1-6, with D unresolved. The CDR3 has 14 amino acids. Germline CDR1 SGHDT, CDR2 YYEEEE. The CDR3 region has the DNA TGTGCCAGCAGCTTGGCTGGCTATAATTCACCCCTCCACTTC. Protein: CASSLAGYNSPLHF.

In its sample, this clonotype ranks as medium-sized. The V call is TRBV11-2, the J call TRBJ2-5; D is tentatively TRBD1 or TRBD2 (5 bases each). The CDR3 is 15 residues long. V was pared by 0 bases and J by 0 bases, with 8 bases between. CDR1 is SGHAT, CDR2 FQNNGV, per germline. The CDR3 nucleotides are TGTGCCAGCAGCTTAGAGGGGACGGACCAAGAGACCCAGTACTTC. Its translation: CASSLEGTDQETQYF.

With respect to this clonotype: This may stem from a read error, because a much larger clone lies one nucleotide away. This chain's CDR3 is CASSFGTSGPTGELYF. The CDR3 nucleotides read TGTGCCAGCAGCTTCGGGACTAGCGGGCCCACCGGGGAGCTGTATTTT. V usage is TRBV11-2 and J usage is TRBJ2-3, with 12 nucleotides matching TRBD2. CDR3 size: 16 residues. The ends lost 3 bases at V and 14 bases at J; junction bases unmatched: 15. Germline V gene data show CDR1 as SGHAT and CDR2 as FQNNGV.

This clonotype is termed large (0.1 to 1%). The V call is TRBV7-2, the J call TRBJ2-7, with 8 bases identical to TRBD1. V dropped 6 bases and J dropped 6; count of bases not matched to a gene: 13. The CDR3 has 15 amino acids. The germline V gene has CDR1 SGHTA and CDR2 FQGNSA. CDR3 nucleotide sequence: TGTGCCAGCAGTGCGAGCACAGGGGGGTGGGTCGAGCAGTACTTC. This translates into CASSASTGGWVEQYF.

The CDR3 bases are TGTGCCAGCGACAAACTAGCGGGGGAGATACAGGGGGAGCTGTTTTTT. Residues: CASDKLAGEIQGELFF. The chain carries TRBV6-6 and TRBJ2-2; 11 positions agree with TRBD2. CDR1 is MNHNY, CDR2 SVGAGI, per germline (reference sequence). The CDR3 has 16 residues. Germline trimming cut 8 bases from V and 8 bases from J; bases unmatched to any gene: 13.

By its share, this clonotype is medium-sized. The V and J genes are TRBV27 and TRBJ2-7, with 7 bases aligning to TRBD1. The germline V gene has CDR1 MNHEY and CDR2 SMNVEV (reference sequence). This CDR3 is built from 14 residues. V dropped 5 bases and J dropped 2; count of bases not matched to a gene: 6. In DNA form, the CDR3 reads TGTGCCAGCAGTCCCTGGACAGGTACCTACGAGCAGTACTTC. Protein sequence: CASSPWTGTYEQYF.

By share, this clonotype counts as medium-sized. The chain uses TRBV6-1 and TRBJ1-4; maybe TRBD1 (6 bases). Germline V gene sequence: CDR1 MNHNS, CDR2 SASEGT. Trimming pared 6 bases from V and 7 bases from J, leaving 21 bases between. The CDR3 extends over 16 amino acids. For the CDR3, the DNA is TGTGCCAGCAGACAAAATGTAGGTACAGGGCGTGAAAAACTGTTTTTT. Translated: CASRQNVGTGREKLFF.

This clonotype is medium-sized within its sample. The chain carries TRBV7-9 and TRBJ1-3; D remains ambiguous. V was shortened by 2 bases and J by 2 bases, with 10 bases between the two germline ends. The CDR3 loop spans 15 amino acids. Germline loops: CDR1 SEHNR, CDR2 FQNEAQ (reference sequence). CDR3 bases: TGTGCCAGCAGCTTAAATAAAGGGCCTGGAAACACCATATATTTT. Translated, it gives CASSLNKGPGNTIYF.

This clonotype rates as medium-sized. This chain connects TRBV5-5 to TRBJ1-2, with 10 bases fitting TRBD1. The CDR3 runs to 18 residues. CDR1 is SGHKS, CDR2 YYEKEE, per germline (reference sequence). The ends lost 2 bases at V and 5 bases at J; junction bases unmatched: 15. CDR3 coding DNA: TGTGCCAGCAGCTTCAATGTACGACAGGGGGCCGTGGGGTATGGCTACACCTTC. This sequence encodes CASSFNVRQGAVGYGYTF.

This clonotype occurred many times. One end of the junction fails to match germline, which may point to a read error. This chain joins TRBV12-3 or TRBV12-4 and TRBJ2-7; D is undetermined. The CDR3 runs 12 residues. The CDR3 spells CASSFGGSPLHF. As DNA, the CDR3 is TGTGCCAGCAGTTTCGGCGGTTCACCCCTCCACTTC.

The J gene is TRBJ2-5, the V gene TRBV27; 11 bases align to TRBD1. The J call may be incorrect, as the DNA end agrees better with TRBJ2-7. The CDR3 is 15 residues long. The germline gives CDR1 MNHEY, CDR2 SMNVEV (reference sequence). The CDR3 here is CASRRTGTGGYEQYF. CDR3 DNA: TGTGCCAGCAGACGTACCGGGACAGGGGGCTACGAGCAGTACTTC.

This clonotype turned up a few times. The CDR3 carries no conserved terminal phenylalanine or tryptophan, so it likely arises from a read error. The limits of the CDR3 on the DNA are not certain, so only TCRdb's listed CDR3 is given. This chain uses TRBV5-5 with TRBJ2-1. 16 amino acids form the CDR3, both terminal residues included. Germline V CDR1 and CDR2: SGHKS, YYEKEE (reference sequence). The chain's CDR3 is CASSLLLQSYGYTFGS.

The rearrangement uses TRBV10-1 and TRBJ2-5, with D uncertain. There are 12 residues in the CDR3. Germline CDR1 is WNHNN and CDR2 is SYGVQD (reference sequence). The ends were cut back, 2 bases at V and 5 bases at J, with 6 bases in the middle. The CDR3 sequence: CASSENGETQYF. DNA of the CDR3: TGCGCCAGCAGTGAGAACGGGGAGACCCAGTACTTC.

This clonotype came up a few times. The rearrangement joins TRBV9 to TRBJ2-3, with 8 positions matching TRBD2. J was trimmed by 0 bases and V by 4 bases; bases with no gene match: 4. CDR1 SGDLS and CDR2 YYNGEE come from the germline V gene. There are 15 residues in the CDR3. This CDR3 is CASSPSGHSTDTQYF. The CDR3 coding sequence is TGTGCCAGCAGCCCTAGCGGGCACAGCACAGATACGCAGTATTTT.

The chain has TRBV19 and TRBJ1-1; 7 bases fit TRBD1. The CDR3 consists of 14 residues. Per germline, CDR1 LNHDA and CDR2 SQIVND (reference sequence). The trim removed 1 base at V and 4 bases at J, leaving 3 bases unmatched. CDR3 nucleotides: TGTGCCAGTAGTATAGCCCCAGGGGGCACTGAAGCTTTCTTT. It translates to CASSIAPGGTEAFF.

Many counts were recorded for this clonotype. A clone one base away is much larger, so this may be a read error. The CDR3 nucleotides are TGTGCCAGCAGCTCAAGACAGGGCCCCAGCTACGAGCAGTTCTTC. Amino acids: CASSSRQGPSYEQFF. V is TRBV7-8 and J is TRBJ2-1; 7 nucleotides line up with TRBD1. The CDR3 has 15 residues. V was pared by 4 bases and J by 10 bases, with 13 bases of the junction left unmatched. Germline CDR1 is SGHVS and CDR2 is FQNEAQ.

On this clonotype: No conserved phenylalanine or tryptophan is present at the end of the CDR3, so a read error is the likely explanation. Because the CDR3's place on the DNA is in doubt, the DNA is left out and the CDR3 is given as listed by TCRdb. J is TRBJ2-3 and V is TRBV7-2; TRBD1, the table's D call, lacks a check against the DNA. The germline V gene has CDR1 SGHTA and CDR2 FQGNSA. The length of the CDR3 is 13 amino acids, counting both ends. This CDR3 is CASSVSGGQFFGT.

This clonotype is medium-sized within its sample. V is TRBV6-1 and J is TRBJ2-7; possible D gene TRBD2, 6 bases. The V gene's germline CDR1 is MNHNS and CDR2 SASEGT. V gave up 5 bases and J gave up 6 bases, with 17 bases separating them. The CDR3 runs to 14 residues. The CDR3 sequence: CASSSSSEGGEQYF. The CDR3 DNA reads TGTGCCAGCAGTTCCTCTTCCGAGGGAGGCGAGCAGTACTTC.

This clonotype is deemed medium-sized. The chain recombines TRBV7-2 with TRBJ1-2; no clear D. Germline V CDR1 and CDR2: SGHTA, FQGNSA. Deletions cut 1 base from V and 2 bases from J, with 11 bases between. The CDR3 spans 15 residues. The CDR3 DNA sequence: TGTGCCAGCAGCTTAGAGGTCAAGTTAAACTATGGCTACACCTTC. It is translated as CASSLEVKLNYGYTF.

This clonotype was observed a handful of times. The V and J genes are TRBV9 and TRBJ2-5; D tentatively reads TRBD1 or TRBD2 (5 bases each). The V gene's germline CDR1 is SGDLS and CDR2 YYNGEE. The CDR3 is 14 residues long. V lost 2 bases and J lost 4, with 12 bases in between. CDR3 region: CASSVTWGRETQYF. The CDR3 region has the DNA TGTGCCAGCAGCGTCACGTGGGGACGAGAGACCCAGTACTTC.

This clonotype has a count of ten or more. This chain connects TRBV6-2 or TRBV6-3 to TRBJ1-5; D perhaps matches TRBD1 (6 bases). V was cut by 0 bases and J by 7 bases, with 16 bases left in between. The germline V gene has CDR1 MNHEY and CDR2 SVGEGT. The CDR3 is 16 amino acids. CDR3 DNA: TGTGCCAGCAGTTACTCCTCAGGGGTAACTTGGCAGCCCCAGCATTTT. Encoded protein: CASSYSSGVTWQPQHF.

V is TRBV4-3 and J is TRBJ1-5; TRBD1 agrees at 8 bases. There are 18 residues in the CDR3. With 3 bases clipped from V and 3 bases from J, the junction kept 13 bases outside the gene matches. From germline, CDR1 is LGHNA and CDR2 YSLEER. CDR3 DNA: TGCGCCAGCAGCCAGGGGACCTCGGACAGGGCGAACAATCAGCCCCAGCATTTT. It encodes CASSQGTSDRANNQPQHF.

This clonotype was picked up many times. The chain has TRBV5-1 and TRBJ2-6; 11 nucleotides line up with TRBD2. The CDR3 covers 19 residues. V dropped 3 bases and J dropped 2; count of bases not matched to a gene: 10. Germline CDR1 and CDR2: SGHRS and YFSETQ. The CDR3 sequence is CASSSWGGSGGAGANVLTF. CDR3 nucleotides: TGCGCCAGCAGCTCCTGGGGCGGTAGCGGGGGGGCTGGGGCCAACGTCCTGACTTTC.

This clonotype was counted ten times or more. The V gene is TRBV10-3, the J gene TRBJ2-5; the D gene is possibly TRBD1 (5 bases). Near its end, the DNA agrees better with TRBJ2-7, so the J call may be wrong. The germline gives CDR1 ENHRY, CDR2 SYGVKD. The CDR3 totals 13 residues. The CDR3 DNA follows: TGTGCCATCAGTGGGCAGGGTATCGACGAGCAGTACTTC. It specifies CAISGQGIDEQYF.

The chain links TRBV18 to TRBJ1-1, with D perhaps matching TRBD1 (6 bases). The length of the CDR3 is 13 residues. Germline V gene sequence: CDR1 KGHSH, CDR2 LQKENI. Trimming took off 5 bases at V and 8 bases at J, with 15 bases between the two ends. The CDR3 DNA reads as TGTGCCAGCTCAGCACAGGGTGCCGAAGAAGCTTTCTTT. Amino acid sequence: CASSAQGAEEAFF.

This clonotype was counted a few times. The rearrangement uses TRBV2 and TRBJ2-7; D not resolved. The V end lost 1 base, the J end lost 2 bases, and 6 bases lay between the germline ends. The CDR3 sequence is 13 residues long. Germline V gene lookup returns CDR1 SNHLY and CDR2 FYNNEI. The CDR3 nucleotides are TGTGCCAGCAGTGAAGGCGTAGCCTACGAGCAGTACTTC. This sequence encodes CASSEGVAYEQYF.

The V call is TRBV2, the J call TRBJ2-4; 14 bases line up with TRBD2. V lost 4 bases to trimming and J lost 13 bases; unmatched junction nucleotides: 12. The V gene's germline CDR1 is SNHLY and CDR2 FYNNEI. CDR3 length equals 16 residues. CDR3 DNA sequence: TGTGCCAGCAGTGCACGGACTAGCGGGGGGTACGATGAGCAGTACTTC. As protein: CASSARTSGGYDEQYF.

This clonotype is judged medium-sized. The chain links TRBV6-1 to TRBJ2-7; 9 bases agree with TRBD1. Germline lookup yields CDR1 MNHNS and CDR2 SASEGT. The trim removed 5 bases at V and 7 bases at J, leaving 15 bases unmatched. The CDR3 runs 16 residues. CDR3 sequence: CASSWAAGQGKGEQYF. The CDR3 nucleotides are TGTGCCAGCAGTTGGGCGGCTGGACAGGGGAAGGGGGAGCAGTACTTC.

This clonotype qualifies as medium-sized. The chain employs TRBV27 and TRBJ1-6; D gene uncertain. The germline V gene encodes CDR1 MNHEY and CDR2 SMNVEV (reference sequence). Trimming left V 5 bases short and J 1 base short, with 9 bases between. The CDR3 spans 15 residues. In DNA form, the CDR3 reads TGTGCCAGCAGTCCGGCCCTGTCCTATAATTCACCCCTCCACTTT. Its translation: CASSPALSYNSPLHF.

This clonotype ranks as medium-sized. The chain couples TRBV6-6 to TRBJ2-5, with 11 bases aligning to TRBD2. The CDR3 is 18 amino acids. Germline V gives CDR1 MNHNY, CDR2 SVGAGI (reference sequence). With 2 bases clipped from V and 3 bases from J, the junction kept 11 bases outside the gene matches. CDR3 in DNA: TGTGCCAGCAGTTACGATGTCTCGGCTAGCGGGGGGAAAGAGACCCAGTACTTC. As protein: CASSYDVSASGGKETQYF.

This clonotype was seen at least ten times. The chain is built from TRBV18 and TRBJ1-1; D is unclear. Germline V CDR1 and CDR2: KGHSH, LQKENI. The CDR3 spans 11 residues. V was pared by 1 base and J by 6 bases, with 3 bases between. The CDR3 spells CASSPQAEAFF. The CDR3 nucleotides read TGTGCCAGCTCACCACAGGCTGAAGCTTTCTTT.